This T cell receptor (beta chain) was profiled in a study of blood T cell dynamics during melanoma immunotherapy. This CDR3 has 13 amino acids. Trimming cost V 2 bases and J 4 bases; bases outside gene matches: 0. Germline-derived CDR1 and CDR2 are SQVTM and ANQGSEA. Clones were sequenced by immunoSEQ multiplex PCR, and TCRdb holds only the in-frame ones, with some missing. The sample holds 7,000 to 10,000 clones, 85% to 90% seen once. The sample's time point: week 3, after first cycle of checkpoint inhibitor. The sample in question was blood, obtained from a patient treated with checkpoint blockade. The receptor's source is a human donor with melanoma. This chain connects TRBV29-1 to TRBJ2-7; 12 bases line up with TRBD2. CDR3 residues: CSVETSGRYEQYF. For the CDR3, the DNA is TGCAGCGTTGAAACTAGCGGGAGGTACGAGCAGTACTTC.